The T cell receptor beta chain described here comes from a study of cytotoxic CD8 clonotypes in ibrutinib-treated CLL. Study overall: Overall, some 25 responses were partial and 2 complete; following median roughly 68 months, approximately 15 patients stayed remitted and some 12 progressed. Productive templates per sample averaged roughly 260,000; productive rearrangements, more than 75,000.

Sequencing used immunoSEQ multiplex PCR; TCRdb keeps in-frame clones, though not all of them. The sample shows roughly 220,000 clones, around 70% of them seen only once. This receptor was taken from a human donor with chronic lymphocytic leukemia. This specimen was PBMCs, taken after 12 months of ibrutinib treatment.

The CDR3 bases are TGTGCCAGCAGCTTAGGAGGGTTAGCGGGGCTCACAGATACGCAGTATTTT. As protein: CASSLGGLAGLTDTQYF. J is TRBJ2-3 and V is TRBV7-6, with TRBD2 matching 8 bases. With 1 base clipped from V and 2 bases from J, the junction kept 8 bases outside the gene matches. CDR3 length: 17 amino acids. Per germline, CDR1 SGHVS and CDR2 FNYEAQ.